The clone carrying this T cell receptor (beta chain) was observed a handful of times. TCRdb analysed the PCR reads with MiXCR anew, one entry per CDR3 protein. Of some 580,000 distinct CDR3 sequences in the sample, less than 30% were seen once. Source material for naive CD8 libraries was about 19,000 to 1,100,000 sorted cells, with 10%, 30% or 50% RNA. The record originates from a study of molecular identifiers for immune sequencing clone quantification. This CDR3 is built from 14 residues. Trimming shortened V by 0 bases and J by 4 bases, and 9 bases separated the two germline ends. Germline assignment: CDR1 MNHEY and CDR2 SMNVEV (reference sequence).

The sequenced sample was naive CD8+ T cells from blood, with Jurkat cell RNA spiked in. Regarding subset: FACS-sorted CD8+CD4-CCR7+CD45RA+ naive T cells. The sequence derives from a human donor in good health. Some libraries in this study had Jurkat cell RNA spiked in. The V call is TRBV27, the J call TRBJ1-2; weak D call: TRBD1 (5 bases). The CDR3 nucleotides are TGTGCCAGCAGTTTATCGAGGCAGGGCTATGGCTACACCTTC. It encodes CASSLSRQGYGYTF.